This TCR beta chain was found in a study of CD8+CD57+ T cells in acquired aplastic anemia. Findings of the study overall: Patients were compared with controls for CD8+ Simpson's diversity, and no significant difference emerged.

Germline assignment: CDR1 WSHSY and CDR2 SAAADI. The CDR3 runs 13 residues. The V gene lost 2 bases and the J gene lost 5 bases, with 7 bases spanning the gap. TCR beta VDJ combinations and CDR3 sequences were profiled from genomic DNA. One entry per CDR3 protein, called by TCRdb with MiXCR from the reads. The data show approximately 150,000 distinct CDR3 sequences, 71% seen once. CD8+CD57+ cell expansion, shown by flow cytometry, had occurred in the patients selected for sequencing. For this clonotype: No antigen is known for it.

This TCR derives from a human donor with aplastic anemia. Sequencing was carried out using sorted CD4+, CD8+, or CD8+CD57+ T cells (not recorded which) from PBMCs. The gene calls are TRBV10-2 and TRBJ1-5; possibly TRBD1 for D (5 bases). The CDR3 DNA reads as TGCGCCAGCAGTGAGGACAGCTATCAGCCCCAGCATTTT. Protein sequence: CASSEDSYQPQHF.